The next 17 T cell receptor beta chains were all read from a single sample in a study of blood T cell repertoires in COVID-19. Libraries were prepared by immunoSEQ multiplex PCR; TCRdb keeps only in-frame clonotypes and omits some of them. The data contain about 230,000 clones, approximately 87% of them singletons. The sample consisted of peripheral blood. These receptors were taken from a woman in her 70s with active or convalescent COVID-19.

This clone was observed once. The chain recombines TRBV18 with TRBJ2-2; D perhaps matches TRBD2 (6 bases). Germline V gene sequence: CDR1 KGHSH, CDR2 LQKENI. Trimming removed 6 bases from V and 4 bases from J, with 15 bases in between. This CDR3 is 15 amino acids long. The CDR3 DNA follows: TGTGCCAGCTCCGCGGACGGGGGAGGCACCGGGGAGCTGTTTTTT. Translating it yields CASSADGGGTGELFF.

There are many counts of this clone. The rearrangement links TRBV6-5 to TRBJ2-7; 11 bases are a match to TRBD2. CDR3 size: 15 residues. CDR1 is MNHEY and CDR2 is SVGAGI in the germline V gene. Trimming removed 10 bases from V and 3 bases from J; junction bases left unmatched: 11. CDR3 in amino acids: CATHLGTSGIYEQYF. CDR3 bases: TGTGCCACCCACCTTGGGACTAGCGGTATCTACGAGCAGTACTTC.

The rearrangement uses TRBV10-1 and TRBJ1-2, with 7 positions matching TRBD1. V shed 6 bases and J 4 bases; nucleotides not matched to a gene: 20. There are 18 residues in the CDR3. Germline V CDR1 and CDR2: WNHNN, SYGVQD (reference sequence). CDR3 sequence reads: CASSHGLVGQDGCYGYTF. DNA of the CDR3: TGCGCCAGCAGCCATGGGCTTGTCGGACAGGATGGGTGCTATGGCTACACCTTC.

This clone has just a few counts. The V gene is TRBV7-8, the J gene TRBJ2-3; D is perhaps TRBD2 (6 bases). Germline V gene lookup returns CDR1 SGHVS and CDR2 FQNEAQ. The CDR3 loop spans 15 amino acids. The ends were cut back, 6 bases at V and 6 bases at J, with 19 bases in the middle. The CDR3 protein is CASSPPGPREDTQYF. CDR3 DNA sequence: TGTGCCAGCAGTCCCCCGGGCCCTCGGGAGGATACGCAGTATTTT.

This sequence joins TRBV10-3 and TRBJ2-1, with 7 bases matching TRBD2. This CDR3 has 14 amino acids. Germline CDR1 is ENHRY and CDR2 is SYGVKD. V shed 6 bases, J shed 7 bases, and the junction held 9 bases outside the gene matches. This CDR3 reads CAISTRREGNEQFF. CDR3 DNA: TGTGCCATCAGCACTCGGAGGGAGGGAAATGAGCAGTTCTTC.

This chain links TRBV27 with TRBJ1-1, with D uncertain. The CDR3 totals 13 residues. CDR1 and CDR2 from the germline V gene are MNHEY and SMNVEV (reference sequence). V was trimmed by 6 bases and J by 0 bases, leaving 8 bases between them. The DNA of the CDR3 is TGTGCCAGCAGAGAACAGCTGAACACTGAAGCTTTCTTT. Translation: CASREQLNTEAFF.

This rearrangement joins TRBV28 to TRBJ2-1; 8 nucleotides agree with TRBD2. V trimming: 4 bases; J trimming: 9 bases; junction bases outside the gene matches: 14. The CDR3 contains 16 residues. Per the germline V gene, CDR1 is MDHEN and CDR2 is SYDVKM. This chain's CDR3 is CASSSGQPGLGSEQFF. The CDR3 nucleotides read TGTGCCAGCAGTTCGGGACAACCGGGACTAGGGAGTGAGCAGTTCTTC.

This clone was seen more than once but under ten times. This chain uses TRBV20-1 with TRBJ1-6, with D perhaps matching TRBD1 (5 bases). The CDR3 spans 12 residues. V lost 3 bases to trimming and J lost 11 bases, with 11 bases between them. Germline loops: CDR1 DFQATT, CDR2 SNEGSKA (reference sequence). CDR3 in DNA: TGCAGTGCTAGTCGGGGGGTGGCACCCCTCCACTTT. Translated: CSASRGVAPLHF.

A single count supports this clone. The chain recombines TRBV3-1 (or the pseudogene TRBV3-2) with TRBJ1-2; D may be TRBD1 (5 bases). The CDR3 contains 14 residues. Germline CDR1 and CDR2: LGHDT and YNNKEL (reference sequence). V shed 0 bases and J shed 8 bases, with 13 bases lying between them. The chain's CDR3 is CASSQDRQGGGYTF. As DNA, the CDR3 is TGTGCCAGCAGCCAAGATCGTCAGGGAGGGGGCTACACCTTC.

The chain couples TRBV5-4 to TRBJ2-2, with D perhaps TRBD1 (6 bases). CDR1 and CDR2 from the germline V gene are SGHNT and YYREEE (reference sequence). V was trimmed by 4 bases and J by 4 bases, leaving 14 bases between them. CDR3 length equals 15 residues. The chain's CDR3 is CASSADWGRTGELFF. Written as DNA, the CDR3 is TGTGCCAGCAGCGCCGACTGGGGGCGCACCGGGGAGCTGTTTTTT.

The chain links TRBV7-9 to TRBJ2-7, with 9 bases lining up with TRBD1. CDR1 is SEHNR and CDR2 is FQNEAQ in the germline V gene (reference sequence). Trimming cost V 2 bases and J 3 bases; bases outside gene matches: 2. This CDR3 contains 14 residues. CDR3 residues: CASSLRDRVYEQYF. CDR3 in DNA: TGTGCCAGCAGCTTACGGGACAGGGTCTACGAGCAGTACTTC.

Here the CDR3 DNA reads TGCGCCAGCGGCCCTAGCGGGAGAGCGGACACCGGGGAGCTGTTTTTT. Its translation: CASGPSGRADTGELFF. V gene TRBV5-1 combines with J gene TRBJ2-2; 10 bases line up with TRBD2. V was pared by 7 bases and J by 3 bases, with 9 bases of the junction left unmatched. Germline CDR1 is SGHRS and CDR2 is YFSETQ. This CDR3 region has 16 residues.

V usage is TRBV4-2 and J usage is TRBJ2-7, with a weak D call TRBD1 (6 bases). V was cut by 0 bases and J by 0 bases, with 9 bases left in between. In germline, CDR1 is LGHNA, CDR2 YNFKEQ. CDR3 length equals 15 residues. The CDR3 coding sequence is TGTGCCAGCAGCCAAGAGCCAGGGGACTCCTACGAGCAGTACTTC. Its translation is CASSQEPGDSYEQYF.

J is TRBJ1-4 and V is TRBV28, with 8 bases fitting TRBD1. Trimming at V came to 5 bases and at J to 8 bases, leaving 7 bases not matched to a gene. The CDR3 consists of 14 residues. The germline V gene has CDR1 MDHEN and CDR2 SYDVKM. CDR3 nucleotides: TGTGCCAGCAGTGCAGGGGGCGTTCGAGAAAAACTGTTTTTT. Residues: CASSAGGVREKLFF.

The chain combines TRBV27 with TRBJ1-1; no reliable D call. The germline V gene has CDR1 MNHEY and CDR2 SMNVEV (reference sequence). V lost 6 bases and J 0 bases, leaving 14 bases between the germline ends. The CDR3 length is 15 residues. The CDR3 sequence: CASRSDNTMNTEAFF. The CDR3 nucleotides read TGTGCCAGCAGATCCGACAATACGATGAACACTGAAGCTTTCTTT.

The gene calls are TRBV11-1 and TRBJ2-7, with D perhaps TRBD2 (6 bases). Germline V gene sequence: CDR1 SGHAT, CDR2 FQDESV (reference sequence). The CDR3 has 15 residues. The V and J ends lost 0 bases and 3 bases respectively, with 12 bases between them. The CDR3 DNA reads TGTGCCAGCAGCTTAGCGGAGGGGACCATCTACGAGCAGTACTTC. This encodes CASSLAEGTIYEQYF.

This clone occurred once. The rearrangement joins TRBV2 to TRBJ2-2; 7 nucleotides line up with TRBD1. Germline V gene sequence: CDR1 SNHLY, CDR2 FYNNEI. V dropped 4 bases and J dropped 1; count of bases not matched to a gene: 3. CDR3 length: 15 residues. In DNA, the CDR3 is TGTGCCAGCAGTGTTCGGACAGGGAACACCGGGGAGCTGTTTTTT. The encoded protein is CASSVRTGNTGELFF.